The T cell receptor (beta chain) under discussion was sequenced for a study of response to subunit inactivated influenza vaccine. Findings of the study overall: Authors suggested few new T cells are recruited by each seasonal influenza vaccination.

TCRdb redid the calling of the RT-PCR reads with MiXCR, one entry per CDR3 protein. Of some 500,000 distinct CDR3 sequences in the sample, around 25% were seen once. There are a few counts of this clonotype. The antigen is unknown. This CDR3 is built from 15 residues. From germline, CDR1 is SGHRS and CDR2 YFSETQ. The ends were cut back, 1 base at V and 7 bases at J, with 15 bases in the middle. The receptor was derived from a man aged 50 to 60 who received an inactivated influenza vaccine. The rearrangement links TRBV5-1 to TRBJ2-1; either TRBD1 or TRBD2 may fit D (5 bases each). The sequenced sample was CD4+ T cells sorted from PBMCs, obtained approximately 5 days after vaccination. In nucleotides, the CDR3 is TGCGCCAGCAGCTTGAACGGGGCCCTTCGGAATGAGCAGTTCTTC. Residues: CASSLNGALRNEQFF.